Shown below are 11 T cell receptor beta chains from a single sample sequenced in a study of PD-1 blockade in classical Hodgkin lymphoma. The assay was immunoSEQ multiplex PCR, and TCRdb's table has in-frame clones only and misses some. The sample consists of around 25,000 clones, approximately 82% of them appearing once. Each patient relapsed following autologous stem cell transplantation, and prior brentuximab vedotin exposure differed. The sequences come from peripheral blood mononuclear cells (PBMCs), collected before the second cycle of nivolumab. Receptors originate from a human donor with classical Hodgkin lymphoma.

This chain uses TRBV28 with TRBJ2-3; 11 bases map to TRBD1. The J segment lost 4 bases and the V segment lost 10 bases, leaving 10 bases of the junction unmatched. The length of the CDR3 is 15 residues. Germline values: CDR1 MDHEN, CDR2 SYDVKM. DNA of the CDR3: TGTGCCACCACCGGGACAGGGGGTCGGTCAGATACGCAGTATTTT. It encodes CATTGTGGRSDTQYF.

As concerns this clone: Other DNA variants within this sample encode the same CDR3. The CDR3 coding sequence is TGTGCCAGTAGTATAGGGGGCAATTATGGCTACACCTTC. It yields the protein CASSIGGNYGYTF. The chain joins TRBV19 to TRBJ1-2; tentatively, D is TRBD1 (5 bases). The CDR3 runs to 13 residues. The germline V and J ends were trimmed by 1 base and 5 bases, with 8 bases remaining between them. Looked up from germline, CDR1 is LNHDA and CDR2 is SQIVND (reference sequence).

V and J are TRBV12-5 and TRBJ1-1; D is undetermined. CDR1 LGHNT and CDR2 FRNRAP come from the germline V gene. This CDR3 is built from 13 residues. V shed 6 bases and J shed 0 bases, with 8 bases lying between them. The CDR3: CASGSPVNTEAFF. CDR3 nucleotide sequence: TGTGCTAGTGGAAGCCCGGTGAACACTGAAGCTTTCTTT.

The chain has TRBV27 and TRBJ2-3, with TRBD1 matching 9 bases. This CDR3 has 15 residues. V dropped 6 bases and J dropped 2; count of bases not matched to a gene: 6. Germline CDR1 reads MNHEY; CDR2 reads SMNVEV (reference sequence). CDR3 nucleotide sequence: TGTGCCAGCAGCTACGGGACAGGGCACACAGATACGCAGTATTTT. The encoded protein is CASSYGTGHTDTQYF.

CDR3 loop: CASSPGRGVTNEKLFF. The CDR3 DNA follows: TGCGCCAGCAGTCCGGGGAGGGGGGTAACTAATGAAAAACTGTTTTTT. The gene calls are TRBV4-3 and TRBJ1-4, with D perhaps matching TRBD1 (6 bases). The CDR3 covers 16 residues. The germline CDR1 and CDR2 sequences are LGHNA and YSLEER. V dropped 6 bases and J dropped 1 base, with 15 bases sitting between them.

This clone was detected once. This chain connects TRBV4-3 to TRBJ2-4; unclear D gene. The CDR3 has 14 residues. Between the trimmed V and J ends, which lost 4 bases and 3 bases, there was a span of 10 bases. Germline lookup yields CDR1 LGHNA and CDR2 YSLEER. Written as DNA, the CDR3 is TGCGCCAGCAGCCCCAGGATTGACAAAAACATTCAGTACTTC. Protein: CASSPRIDKNIQYF.

This chain connects TRBV7-9 to TRBJ1-1; D is possibly TRBD1 (6 bases). The CDR3 contains 13 residues. Germline assignment: CDR1 SEHNR and CDR2 FQNEAQ (reference sequence). Trimming shortened V by 5 bases and J by 8 bases, and 15 bases separated the two germline ends. The CDR3 sequence is CASSPPGTLEAFF. CDR3 sequence (DNA): TGTGCCAGCAGCCCCCCCGGGACACTGGAAGCTTTCTTT.

The chain recombines TRBV6-5 with TRBJ1-5; D unclear. Trimming removed 3 bases at V and 4 bases at J, with 7 bases between. This CDR3 region has 13 residues. Germline-derived CDR1 and CDR2 are MNHEY and SVGAGI. The DNA of the CDR3 is TGTGCCAGCAGTTATGACACTAATCAGCCCCAGCATTTT. Translated: CASSYDTNQPQHF.

The CDR3 sequence: CASSLEGGTYNSPLHF. The CDR3 nucleotides are TGTGCCAGCAGCTTGGAAGGGGGTACCTATAATTCACCCCTCCACTTT. The rearrangement uses TRBV5-5 and TRBJ1-6; D possibly corresponds to TRBD1 (6 bases). V dropped 0 bases and J dropped 2 bases, with 9 bases sitting between them. This CDR3 region has 16 residues. In germline, CDR1 is SGHKS, CDR2 YYEKEE (reference sequence).

The chain recombines TRBV11-2 with TRBJ2-1; no clear D. CDR1 is SGHAT, CDR2 FQNNGV, per germline. The V end was cut by 3 bases, the J end by 1 base, with 13 bases between. This CDR3 comprises 16 residues. DNA for the CDR3: TGTGCCAGCAGCTTCCGGGCATCTCTTTCCTACAATGAGCAGTTCTTC. As protein: CASSFRASLSYNEQFF.

This sequence joins TRBV7-8 and TRBJ2-1, with TRBD1 identical over 7 bases. Germline V CDR1 and CDR2: SGHVS, FQNEAQ. With V trimmed by 5 bases and J by 0 bases, 4 bases remained unmatched. There are 15 residues in the CDR3. The CDR3 loop is CASSPDRSSYNEQFF. The CDR3 bases are TGTGCCAGCAGCCCGGACAGGAGCTCCTACAATGAGCAGTTCTTC.